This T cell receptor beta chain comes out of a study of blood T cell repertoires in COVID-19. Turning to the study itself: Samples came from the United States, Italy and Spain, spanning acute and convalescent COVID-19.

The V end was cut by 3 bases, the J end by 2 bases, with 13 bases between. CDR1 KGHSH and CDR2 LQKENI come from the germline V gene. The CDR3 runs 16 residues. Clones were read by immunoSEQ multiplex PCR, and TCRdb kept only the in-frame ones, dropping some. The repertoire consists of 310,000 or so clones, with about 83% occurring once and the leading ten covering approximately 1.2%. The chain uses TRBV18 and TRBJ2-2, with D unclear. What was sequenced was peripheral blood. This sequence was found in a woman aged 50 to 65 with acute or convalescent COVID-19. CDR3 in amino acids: CASSPFGPINTGELFF. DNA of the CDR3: TGTGCCAGCTCACCGTTTGGGCCGATAAACACCGGGGAGCTGTTTTTT. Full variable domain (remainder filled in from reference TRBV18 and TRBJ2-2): NAGVMQNPRHLVRRRGQEARLRCSPMKGHSHVYWYRQLPEEGLKFMVYLQKENIIDESGMPKERFSAEFPKEGPSILRIQQVVRGDSAAYFCASSPFGPINTGELFFGEGSRLTVL.